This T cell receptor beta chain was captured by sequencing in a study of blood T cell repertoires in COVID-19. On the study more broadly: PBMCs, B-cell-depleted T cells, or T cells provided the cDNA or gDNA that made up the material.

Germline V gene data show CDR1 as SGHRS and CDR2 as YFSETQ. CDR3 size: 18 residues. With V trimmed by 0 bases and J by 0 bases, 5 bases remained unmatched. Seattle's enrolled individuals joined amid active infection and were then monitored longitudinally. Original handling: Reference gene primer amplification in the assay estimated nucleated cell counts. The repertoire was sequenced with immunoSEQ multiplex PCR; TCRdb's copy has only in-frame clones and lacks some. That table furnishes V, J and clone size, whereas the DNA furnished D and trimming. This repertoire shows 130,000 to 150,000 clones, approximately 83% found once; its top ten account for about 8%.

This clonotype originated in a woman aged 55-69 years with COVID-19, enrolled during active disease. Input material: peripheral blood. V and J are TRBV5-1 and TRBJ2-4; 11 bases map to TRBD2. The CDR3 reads CASSLGTSGGIAKNIQYF. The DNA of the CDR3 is TGCGCCAGCAGCTTGGGAACTAGCGGGGGCATAGCCAAAAACATTCAGTACTTC.